This passage covers 32 T cell receptor beta chains from one sample sequenced in a study of blood T cells in healthy people across ages. A second about 6 to 12 cycle PCR used barcoded and J-beta primers. TCRdb analysed the 5' RACE reads with MiXCR anew, one entry per CDR3 protein. The table lists roughly 1.5 million distinct CDR3 sequences, 42% of them singletons, with about 4.1% in the top ten. Sequenced material: blood. The source of these receptors is a woman between 18 and 29 years old in good health.

The chain joins TRBV19 to TRBJ2-1, with 13 positions matching TRBD2. There are 14 residues in the CDR3. Germline lookup yields CDR1 LNHDA and CDR2 SQIVND (reference sequence). Trimming took 8 bases from V and 7 from J; bases not matched to a gene: 5. The CDR3 DNA is TGTGCCAGTGGGACTAGCGGGGTCTTAAATGAGCAGTTCTTC. Its protein product is CASGTSGVLNEQFF.

The V call is TRBV5-1, the J call TRBJ2-1; 7 bases line up with TRBD1. The CDR3 loop spans 13 amino acids. The germline gives CDR1 SGHRS, CDR2 YFSETQ. Trimming at V came to 4 bases and at J to 10 bases, leaving 8 bases not matched to a gene. The CDR3 loop reads CASSATGVSEQFF. The CDR3 coding sequence is TGCGCCAGCAGCGCTACAGGGGTCAGCGAGCAGTTCTTC.

The sample holds a few counts of this clonotype. This rearrangement joins TRBV6-5 to TRBJ1-1; 7 bases match TRBD1. V was pared by 5 bases and J by 0 bases, with 3 bases of the junction left unmatched. CDR3 length equals 14 residues. Germline values: CDR1 MNHEY, CDR2 SVGAGI. Here the CDR3 reads CASSTDRMNTEAFF. The CDR3 DNA reads TGTGCCAGCAGTACGGACAGGATGAACACTGAAGCTTTCTTT.

This clonotype was counted a few times. The V gene is TRBV4-3, the J gene TRBJ2-3, with 8 nucleotides matching TRBD2. The CDR3 loop spans 17 amino acids. V shed 4 bases and J 3 bases; nucleotides not matched to a gene: 12. Germline CDR1 and CDR2: LGHNA and YSLEER. CDR3 in amino acids: CASSPAGGAGRTDTQYF. Written as DNA, the CDR3 is TGCGCCAGCAGCCCAGCCGGGGGGGCGGGGAGAACAGATACGCAGTATTTT.

The chain couples TRBV12-3 or TRBV12-4 to TRBJ2-3, with D possibly matching TRBD2 (5 bases). CDR3 size: 14 residues. V was cut by 6 bases and J by 4 bases, with 14 bases left in between. The CDR3 sequence is CASRISASADTQYF. The CDR3 coding sequence is TGTGCCAGCAGGATTAGCGCCAGCGCAGATACGCAGTATTTT.

The chain links TRBV6-5 to TRBJ1-2; D unresolved. The CDR3 is made up of 15 amino acids. In germline, CDR1 is MNHEY, CDR2 SVGAGI. The ends were cut back, 2 bases at V and 6 bases at J, with 16 bases in the middle. In nucleotides, the CDR3 is TGTGCCAGCAGTTACCTTCGGACGAGAAGCAATGGCTACACCTTC. Its protein is CASSYLRTRSNGYTF.

This chain uses TRBV21-1 with TRBJ2-7; no DNA check was done on the table's D call, TRBD1. TRBV21-1 is a known pseudogene. This CDR3 is 16 amino acids long. CDR3 in amino acids: CASSKGRQGSQDEQYF. CDR3 in DNA: TGTGCCAGCAGCAAAGGGAGGCAGGGTTCTCAGGACGAGCAGTACTTC.

J is TRBJ2-7 and V is TRBV3-1, with D possibly matching TRBD1 (6 bases). V was shortened by 4 bases and J by 2 bases, with 21 bases between the two germline ends. This CDR3 comprises 17 residues. Germline CDR1 is LGHDT and CDR2 is YNNKEL (reference sequence). CDR3 amino acids: CASSPDLGTLSPYEQYF. CDR3 bases: TGTGCCAGCAGCCCTGACTTGGGGACATTGAGCCCCTACGAGCAGTACTTC.

This clonotype was seen a few times. V gene TRBV4-3 combines with J gene TRBJ2-5; D is unclear. Germline CDR1 is LGHNA and CDR2 is YSLEER. Trimming removed 4 bases from V and 5 bases from J, with 14 bases in between. CDR3 length: 14 residues. The DNA for the CDR3 is TGCGCCAGCAGCCGTTTTTATGAGGATGAGACCCAGTACTTC. Protein: CASSRFYEDETQYF.

The rearrangement joins TRBV12-3 or TRBV12-4 to TRBJ1-6; D gene uncertain. The germline V and J ends were trimmed by 6 bases and 7 bases, with 10 bases remaining between them. CDR3 size: 13 residues. The CDR3 spells CASSPQTNSPLHF. CDR3 bases: TGTGCCAGCAGCCCACAAACAAATTCACCCCTCCACTTT.

The chain combines TRBV6-2 or TRBV6-3 with TRBJ2-5, with D hard to call. There are 16 residues in the CDR3. The V gene lost 0 bases and the J gene lost 5 bases, with 16 bases spanning the gap. Germline CDR1 is MNHEY and CDR2 is SVGEGT. The CDR3 is CASSYSGVGDSETQYF. The CDR3 DNA sequence: TGTGCCAGCAGTTACTCGGGCGTTGGGGATTCGGAGACCCAGTACTTC.

The chain links TRBV9 to TRBJ2-3; a weak D match, TRBD2 (5 bases). This CDR3 comprises 16 residues. Trimming left V 0 bases short and J 4 bases short, with 15 bases between. Germline CDR1 reads SGDLS; CDR2 reads YYNGEE. CDR3 amino acids: CASSVVGVGAADTQYF. As DNA, the CDR3 is TGTGCCAGCAGCGTAGTCGGAGTCGGAGCGGCAGATACGCAGTATTTT.

This clonotype was seen a few times. The V call is TRBV9, the J call TRBJ2-7; 13 bases line up with TRBD2. V lost 0 bases, J lost 6 bases, and 6 bases stayed unmatched. The CDR3 covers 16 residues. CDR1 is SGDLS and CDR2 is YYNGEE in the germline V gene. DNA of the CDR3: TGTGCCAGCAGCGTAGATTTTGGACTAGCGGGAGCCGAGCAGTACTTC. Its protein is CASSVDFGLAGAEQYF.

This clonotype was counted only a few times. The chain has TRBV6-5 and TRBJ2-5, with 10 bases fitting TRBD1. CDR3 length equals 13 residues. V lost 7 bases and J lost 4; bases outside the gene matches: 3. Germline CDR1 and CDR2: MNHEY and SVGAGI. CDR3 DNA: TGTGCCAGCACGACAGGGGGCCTAGAGACCCAGTACTTC. Protein: CASTTGGLETQYF.

This clonotype was detected only a few times. The chain employs TRBV7-2 and TRBJ1-1, with D hard to call. The CDR3 is made up of 14 amino acids. From germline, CDR1 is SGHTA and CDR2 FQGNSA. The V end lost 2 bases, the J end lost 0 bases, and 7 bases lay between the germline ends. CDR3 region: CASSLQNLNTEAFF. The CDR3, as DNA: TGTGCCAGCAGCTTACAGAACCTGAACACTGAAGCTTTCTTT.

This clonotype occurred a few times. The rearrangement joins TRBV9 to TRBJ2-1, with a possible D match to TRBD2 (6 bases). This CDR3 has 16 amino acids. The germline V gene encodes CDR1 SGDLS and CDR2 YYNGEE. Trimming left V 0 bases short and J 8 bases short, with 18 bases between. CDR3 sequence (DNA): TGTGCCAGCAGCGTAGAAGTAGGAGGGCCAGGATATGAGCAGTTCTTC. It codes for CASSVEVGGPGYEQFF.

The chain employs TRBV4-1 and TRBJ2-7; D tentatively fits TRBD1 or TRBD2 (5 bases each). The CDR3 runs 16 residues. V shed 3 bases and J shed 2 bases, with 17 bases lying between them. Per the germline V gene, CDR1 is MGHRA and CDR2 is YSYEKL. The DNA of the CDR3 is TGCGCCAGCAGCCAGCCTCAGTCAGGGAGCGCCTACGAGCAGTACTTC. Protein: CASSQPQSGSAYEQYF.

This clonotype occurred many times. J is TRBJ1-2 and V is TRBV3-1; D is unresolved. The CDR3 spans 14 residues. V lost 4 bases and J lost 3, with 12 bases in between. The germline V gene has CDR1 LGHDT and CDR2 YNNKEL (reference sequence). The CDR3 DNA is TGTGCCAGCAGCCTATCGGGATTGGACTATGGCTACACCTTC. Translating it yields CASSLSGLDYGYTF.

This clonotype was observed a handful of times. J is TRBJ1-1 and V is TRBV12-3 or TRBV12-4; D gene unclear. Trimming removed 4 bases from V and 4 bases from J, with 13 bases in between. The CDR3 extends over 14 amino acids. The CDR3 region is CASSSPGVFTEAFF. The CDR3 nucleotides are TGTGCCAGCAGTTCCCCCGGGGTGTTCACTGAAGCTTTCTTT.

The sample holds many counts of this clonotype. This chain uses TRBV7-9 with TRBJ1-4; D not certain. CDR1 SEHNR and CDR2 FQNEAQ come from the germline V gene (reference sequence). The CDR3 has 13 residues. Trimming removed 3 bases from V and 4 bases from J, with 6 bases in between. CDR3 DNA: TGTGCCAGCAGCTTGGAGGGTAATGAAAAACTGTTTTTT. Its protein is CASSLEGNEKLFF.

The chain carries TRBV7-2 and TRBJ2-3; 11 nucleotides align to TRBD2. Germline CDR1 SGHTA, CDR2 FQGNSA. V was clipped by 5 bases and J by 4 bases; unmatched bases: 11. This CDR3 is built from 17 residues. The CDR3 region has the DNA TGTGCCAGCAGCCCTTATGCCCTAGCGGGAGGCTCAGATACGCAGTATTTT. Residues: CASSPYALAGGSDTQYF.

V and J are TRBV12-3 or TRBV12-4 and TRBJ1-6; 7 bases match TRBD1. The CDR3 spans 13 residues. The V and J ends lost 6 bases and 9 bases, in that order; junction bases with no gene match: 5. CDR3: CASRDRATSPLHF. DNA for the CDR3: TGTGCCAGCAGAGACAGGGCGACTTCACCCCTCCACTTT.

In this sample, this clonotype turned up a few times. The gene calls are TRBV6-2 or TRBV6-3 and TRBJ2-7; D remains unclear. CDR1 and CDR2 from the germline V gene are MNHEY and SVGEGT. Trimming removed 1 base at V and 2 bases at J, with 6 bases between. This CDR3 is 13 amino acids long. In DNA form, the CDR3 reads TGTGCCAGCAGTTACTTCGAAACCTACGAGCAGTACTTC. It translates to CASSYFETYEQYF.

J is TRBJ2-1 and V is TRBV7-7, with 8 bases that match TRBD2. The CDR3 sequence is 13 residues long. Germline values: CDR1 SSHAT, CDR2 FNYEAQ (reference sequence). CDR3 nucleotides: TGTGCTAAAGGACTAGCCTGTCACAATGAGCAGTTCTTC. The encoded protein is CAKGLACHNEQFF. The full variable domain, with the rest looked up from reference TRBV7-7 and TRBJ2-1, is GAGVSQSPRYKVTKRGQDVTLRCDPISSHATLYWYQQALGQGPEFLTYFNYEAQPDKSGLPSDRFSAERPEGSISTLTIQRTEQRDSAMYRCAKGLACHNEQFFGPGTRLTVL.

This clonotype was detected only once. The chain combines TRBV3-1 with TRBJ1-4; possible D gene TRBD1, 6 bases. The CDR3 contains 16 residues. V lost 6 bases, J lost 1 base, and 15 bases lay in between. Germline loops: CDR1 LGHDT, CDR2 YNNKEL (reference sequence). CDR3 loop: CASRLGHSLTNEKLFF. The CDR3 DNA sequence: TGTGCCAGCAGATTGGGACACTCTCTAACTAATGAAAAACTGTTTTTT. Combining the CDR3 with reference TRBV3-1 and TRBJ1-4 gives the whole variable domain DTAVSQTPKYLVTQMGNDKSIKCEQNLGHDTMYWYKQDSKKFLKIMFSYNNKELIINETVPNRFSPKSPDKAHLNLHINSLELGDSAVYFCASRLGHSLTNEKLFFGSGTQLSVL.

The rearrangement joins TRBV10-3 to TRBJ2-7; maybe TRBD2 (6 bases). Trimming pared 5 bases from V and 6 bases from J, leaving 17 bases between. This CDR3 comprises 14 residues. Germline CDR1 reads ENHRY; CDR2 reads SYGVKD. Here the CDR3 DNA reads TGTGCCATCAGTCCGCTCGGGGGTAATAGCGAGCAGTACTTC. Amino acid sequence: CAISPLGGNSEQYF.

With respect to this clonotype: One end of the junction does not line up with germline, which may come from a read error. The rearrangement joins TRBV19 to TRBJ2-7; D is unclear. The CDR3 runs to 13 residues. The germline gives CDR1 LNHDA, CDR2 SQIVND (reference sequence). Here the CDR3 reads CASSIAWSYELYF. The CDR3, as DNA: TGTGCCAGTAGTATCGCTTGGTCCTACGAGCTGTACTTC.

The rearrangement links TRBV29-1 to TRBJ1-1, with no clear D. V was pared by 4 bases and J by 8 bases, with 8 bases between. Germline V gene lookup returns CDR1 SQVTM and CDR2 ANQGSEA. The CDR3 length is 10 residues. The CDR3 DNA reads TGCAGCGTTGTGGGCAGCGAAGCTTTCTTT. Its protein is CSVVGSEAFF.

V is TRBV12-5 and J is TRBJ1-1; 9 positions agree with TRBD1. The ends lost 5 bases at V and 5 bases at J; junction bases unmatched: 6. The CDR3 is made up of 14 amino acids. Germline CDR1 and CDR2: LGHNT and FRNRAP. The CDR3 is CASGLGQGITEAFF. The CDR3 DNA is TGTGCTAGTGGTCTCGGACAGGGGATTACTGAAGCTTTCTTT. Full variable domain (rest looked up from reference TRBV12-5 and TRBJ1-1): DARVTQTPRHKVTEMGQEVTMRCQPILGHNTVFWYRQTMMQGLELLAYFRNRAPLDDSGMPKDRFSAEMPDATLATLKIQPSEPRDSAVYFCASGLGQGITEAFFGQGTRLTVV.

This chain joins TRBV7-2 and TRBJ1-1, with D maybe TRBD1 (5 bases). The CDR3 consists of 16 residues. Germline CDR1 is SGHTA and CDR2 is FQGNSA. Trimming shortened V by 2 bases and J by 0 bases, and 13 bases separated the two germline ends. In DNA, the CDR3 is TGTGCCAGCAGCTTATCACCGACAGCGATGAACACTGAAGCTTTCTTT. Residues: CASSLSPTAMNTEAFF.

This clonotype was picked up a small number of times. This chain connects TRBV10-3 to TRBJ2-7, with a possible D match to TRBD1 (6 bases). The germline V gene has CDR1 ENHRY and CDR2 SYGVKD. Trimming took off 3 bases at V and 0 bases at J, with 15 bases between the two ends. The CDR3 loop spans 16 amino acids. The CDR3 DNA follows: TGTGCCATCAGTGACCCGGACAGTGGGGGCTCCTACGAGCAGTACTTC. As protein: CAISDPDSGGSYEQYF.

This clonotype appeared once. The chain is built from TRBV6-2 or TRBV6-3 and TRBJ1-1; no clear D. This CDR3 has 14 residues. The germline V gene has CDR1 MNHEY and CDR2 SVGEGT. V gave up 5 bases and J gave up 4 bases, with 14 bases separating them. CDR3 DNA sequence: TGTGCCAGCAGTGTCCACCGGGCCCCCACTGAAGCTTTCTTT. It yields the protein CASSVHRAPTEAFF.